Below, 21 T cell receptor beta chains from the same sample are listed, as sequenced in a study of regulatory T cells in long-lasting Graves disease. Arm-PCR of CDR3 regions and iRepertoire HTBI primers were the basis on which TCR beta libraries were built. TCRdb reanalysed the multiplex PCR reads using MiXCR and keeps one entry per CDR3 protein. The data contain approximately 350,000 distinct CDR3 sequences, 16% of them singletons. Time point specified: newly diagnosed GD, antithyroid drugs for less than 3 months. PBMC-extracted RNA yielded the TCR library. The same sample was also studied in work on T cells in Graves' hyperthyroidism and ophthalmopathy.

This material consisted of peripheral blood mononuclear cells (PBMCs), taken at new diagnosis, from a patient treated with antithyroid drugs. The receptor set was obtained from a man aged 35 to 55 with Graves disease.

This clonotype was counted at least ten times. The genes are TRBV11-2 and TRBJ2-1; D unresolved. With 1 base removed from V and 7 bases from J, the gap between germline ends came to 5 bases. The CDR3 is 12 amino acids. Looked up from germline, CDR1 is SGHAT and CDR2 is FQNNGV. The chain's CDR3 is CASSLAANEQFF. The CDR3 nucleotides read TGTGCCAGCAGCTTAGCGGCTAATGAGCAGTTCTTC.

This clonotype was picked up many times. The gene calls are TRBV7-8 and TRBJ2-7, with 10 bases identical to TRBD2. Germline CDR1 and CDR2: SGHVS and FQNEAQ. V was pared by 7 bases and J by 2 bases, with 11 bases of the junction left unmatched. The CDR3 contains 16 residues. This chain's CDR3 is CASIRNERGGPYEQYF. CDR3 DNA: TGTGCCAGCATCCGAAACGAGCGGGGGGGCCCCTACGAGCAGTACTTC.

This clonotype has ten or more counts. The rearrangement links TRBV4-1 to TRBJ1-5; no firm D call. CDR1 and CDR2 from the germline V gene are MGHRA and YSYEKL. Trimming shortened V by 2 bases and J by 6 bases, and 8 bases separated the two germline ends. The CDR3 consists of 13 residues. The CDR3 here is CASSQREVQPQHF. In DNA form, the CDR3 reads TGCGCCAGCAGCCAAAGGGAGGTTCAGCCCCAGCATTTT.

In this sample, this clonotype turned up many times. This rearrangement joins TRBV6-2 or TRBV6-3 to TRBJ2-7; maybe TRBD2 (5 bases). In germline, CDR1 is MNHEY, CDR2 SVGEGT. The length of the CDR3 is 13 residues. Trimming left V 6 bases short and J 6 bases short, with 15 bases between. CDR3 amino acids: CASRKRRGSEQYF. As DNA, the CDR3 is TGTGCCAGCAGGAAAAGGAGAGGGAGCGAGCAGTACTTC.

The V and J genes are TRBV5-5 and TRBJ2-2, with 9 positions matching TRBD2. CDR1 and CDR2 (germline): SGHKS, YYEKEE (reference sequence). V shed 1 base, J shed 7 bases, and the junction held 8 bases outside the gene matches. This CDR3 is built from 16 residues. The CDR3 spells CASSLRVTSGIGELFF. In DNA, the CDR3 is TGTGCCAGCAGCTTGAGGGTGACTAGCGGCATCGGGGAGCTGTTTTTT.

The chain uses TRBV7-9 and TRBJ2-1; tentative D call: TRBD1 (5 bases). The CDR3 is 15 residues long. Germline V gene data show CDR1 as SEHNR and CDR2 as FQNEAQ (reference sequence). Trimming took 2 bases from V and 4 from J, leaving 12 bases between them. The CDR3 is CASSLLDRQYNEQFF. CDR3 sequence (DNA): TGTGCCAGCAGCTTACTCGACAGACAGTACAATGAGCAGTTCTTC.

In this sample, this clonotype turned up many times. V and J are TRBV5-1 and TRBJ2-2; D remains ambiguous. The ends were cut back, 3 bases at V and 5 bases at J, with 11 bases in the middle. The CDR3 has 14 amino acids. The V gene's germline CDR1 is SGHRS and CDR2 YFSETQ. CDR3 in DNA: TGCGCCAGCAGCTCGGATCCAACTACCGGGGAGCTGTTTTTT. It is translated as CASSSDPTTGELFF. Together with reference TRBV5-1 and TRBJ2-2, the CDR3 gives the full variable domain: KAGVTQTPRYLIKTRGQQVTLSCSPISGHRSVSWYQQTPGQGLQFLFEYFSETQRNKGNFPGRFSGRQFSNSRSEMNVSTLELGDSALYLCASSSDPTTGELFFGEGSRLTVL.

The chain is built from TRBV5-4 and TRBJ2-1, with D possibly being TRBD1 or TRBD2 (6 bases each). Germline CDR1 SGHNT, CDR2 YYREEE (reference sequence). There are 15 residues in the CDR3. V lost 0 bases, J lost 3 bases, and 10 bases lay in between. The CDR3 loop is CASSLGGGFYNEQFF. CDR3 in DNA: TGTGCCAGCAGCTTGGGAGGGGGGTTCTACAATGAGCAGTTCTTC. The full variable domain, with the rest looked up from reference TRBV5-4 and TRBJ2-1, is ETGVTQSPTHLIKTRGQQVTLRCSSQSGHNTVSWYQQALGQGPQFIFQYYREEENGRGNFPPRFSGLQFPNYSSELNVNALELDDSALYLCASSLGGGFYNEQFFGPGTRLTVL.

This clonotype was detected many times. V is TRBV15 and J is TRBJ2-7; no clear D. CDR1 and CDR2 from the germline V gene are LNHNV and YYDKDF (reference sequence). CDR3 size: 11 residues. Trimming left V 4 bases short and J 1 base short, with 2 bases between. The CDR3, as DNA: TGTGCCACCAGCAAATCCTACGAGCAGTACTTC. This translates into CATSKSYEQYF.

This clonotype came up a few times. The junction and the germline gene differ at one end; a read error may be behind it. This chain uses TRBV6-5 with TRBJ1-2; perhaps TRBD1 as D (5 bases). CDR1 is MNHEY, CDR2 SVGAGI, per germline. There are 16 residues in the CDR3. CDR3 coding DNA: TGTGCCAGCAGTTCCGGGGCGGCGGCAGGGAGCTATGACTACACCTTC. Translation: CASSSGAAAGSYDYTF.

Only a few counts were recorded for this clonotype. DNA of the CDR3: TGTGCCAGCAGTGAAAGAGCTGAAAAACTGTTTTTT. This encodes CASSERAEKLFF. V gene TRBV6-1 combines with J gene TRBJ1-4, with unresolved D. From germline, CDR1 is MNHNS and CDR2 SASEGT. Trimming took off 2 bases at V and 7 bases at J, with 5 bases between the two ends. CDR3 length equals 12 residues.

The rearrangement links TRBV7-8 to TRBJ2-1; D is undetermined. This CDR3 is 13 amino acids long. The germline V gene encodes CDR1 SGHVS and CDR2 FQNEAQ. The V end was cut by 2 bases, the J end by 5 bases, with 7 bases between. The CDR3 protein is CASSLLWDNEQFF. DNA of the CDR3: TGTGCCAGCAGCTTACTGTGGGACAATGAGCAGTTCTTC. The entire variable domain, with the rest obtained from reference TRBV7-8 and TRBJ2-1, is as follows: GAGVSQSPRYKVAKRGQDVALRCDPISGHVSLFWYQQALGQGPEFLTYFQNEAQLDKSGLPSDRFFAERPEGSVSTLKIQRTQQEDSAVYLCASSLLWDNEQFFGPGTRLTVL.

This clonotype was recorded a few times. This chain connects TRBV20-1 to TRBJ1-5; D gene ambiguous. V shed 6 bases and J shed 2 bases, with 8 bases lying between them. The germline V gene encodes CDR1 DFQATT and CDR2 SNEGSKA (reference sequence). CDR3 size: 12 residues. CDR3: CSALSGNQPQHF. The CDR3 DNA reads as TGCAGTGCGCTCAGTGGCAATCAGCCCCAGCATTTT.

In its sample, this clonotype was seen a few times. This chain uses TRBV4-1 with TRBJ2-5; a possible D gene is TRBD1 (6 bases). Germline V CDR1 and CDR2: MGHRA, YSYEKL. V was shortened by 4 bases and J by 5 bases, with 11 bases between the two germline ends. There are 13 residues in the CDR3. CDR3 sequence reads: CASSRRGGETQYF. The CDR3 DNA sequence: TGCGCCAGCAGCCGCAGGGGCGGGGAGACCCAGTACTTC.

This chain connects TRBV10-1 to TRBJ2-2; D gene ambiguous. Germline V gene lookup returns CDR1 WNHNN and CDR2 SYGVQD (reference sequence). Between the trimmed V and J ends, which lost 11 bases and 2 bases, there was a span of 12 bases. The CDR3 is 13 amino acids. CDR3: CAVEAGNTGELFF. In DNA form, the CDR3 reads TGCGCCGTTGAGGCAGGAAACACCGGGGAGCTGTTTTTT.

DNA for the CDR3: TGCGCCAGCAGCCGACAGTTGAGTCAGCCCCAGCATTTT. Amino acid sequence: CASSRQLSQPQHF. The V call is TRBV4-1, the J call TRBJ1-5; TRBD1 might be the D (5 bases). V lost 4 bases to trimming and J lost 6 bases, with 10 bases between them. Germline V gene lookup returns CDR1 MGHRA and CDR2 YSYEKL. The CDR3 has 13 residues.

The sample holds a few counts of this clonotype. J is TRBJ2-7 and V is TRBV29-1; 8 bases are a match to TRBD2. The CDR3 covers 12 residues. From germline, CDR1 is SQVTM and CDR2 ANQGSEA. In DNA form, the CDR3 reads TGCAGTGGGCGGGGGGTAACCTACGAGCAGTACTTC. Protein sequence: CSGRGVTYEQYF.

This clonotype was recorded at least ten times. The V gene is TRBV11-2, the J gene TRBJ1-5, with 9 bases aligning to TRBD1. Germline assignment: CDR1 SGHAT and CDR2 FQNNGV. This CDR3 is built from 17 residues. Germline trimming cut 1 base from V and 3 bases from J; bases unmatched to any gene: 7. The CDR3 here is CASSLAPDRGVNQPQHF. The CDR3 bases are TGTGCCAGCAGCTTAGCCCCGGACAGGGGAGTCAATCAGCCCCAGCATTTT.

In this sample, this clonotype turned up many times. In nucleotides, the CDR3 is TGCGCCAGCAGCTTGGAACCGAGGGACGGTGTTTCACCCCTCCACTTT. Its protein product is CASSLEPRDGVSPLHF. This chain uses TRBV5-1 with TRBJ1-6, with TRBD1 as a possible D gene (5 bases). This CDR3 contains 16 residues. The V gene's germline CDR1 is SGHRS and CDR2 YFSETQ. Trimming removed 0 bases at V and 9 bases at J, with 16 bases between.

This clonotype has a handful of counts. V gene TRBV30 combines with J gene TRBJ1-1; no definite D call. This CDR3 contains 11 residues. CDR1 and CDR2 (germline): GTSNPN, SVGIG (reference sequence). The germline V and J ends were trimmed by 2 bases and 6 bases, with 7 bases remaining between them. The CDR3 bases are TGTGCCTGGAGTAAAGGTTCTGAAGCTTTCTTT. It translates to CAWSKGSEAFF.

This clonotype occurred many times. The chain uses TRBV29-1 and TRBJ1-1; the D gene is possibly TRBD1 (5 bases). Germline-derived CDR1 and CDR2 are SQVTM and ANQGSEA. The CDR3 loop spans 14 amino acids. With 5 bases removed from V and 2 bases from J, the gap between germline ends came to 15 bases. The CDR3 is CSVSGRQSNTEAFF. In DNA form, the CDR3 reads TGCAGCGTTTCGGGTAGACAGAGCAACACTGAAGCTTTCTTT.